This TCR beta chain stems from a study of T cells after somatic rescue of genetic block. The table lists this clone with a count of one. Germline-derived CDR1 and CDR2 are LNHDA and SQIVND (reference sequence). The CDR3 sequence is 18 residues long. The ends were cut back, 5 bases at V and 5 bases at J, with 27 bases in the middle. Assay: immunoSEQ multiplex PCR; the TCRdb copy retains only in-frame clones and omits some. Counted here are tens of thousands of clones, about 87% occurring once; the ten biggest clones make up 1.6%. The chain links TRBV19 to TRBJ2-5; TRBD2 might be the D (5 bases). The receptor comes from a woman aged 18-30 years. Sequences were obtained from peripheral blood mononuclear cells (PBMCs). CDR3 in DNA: TGTGCCAGTAGTCATCTCACCCCCGATCTTCCTGCGGGTGAGACCCAGTACTTC. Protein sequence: CASSHLTPDLPAGETQYF. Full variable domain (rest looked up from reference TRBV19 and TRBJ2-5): DGGITQSPKYLFRKEGQNVTLSCEQNLNHDAMYWYRQDPGQGLRLIYYSQIVNDFQKGDIAEGYSVSREKKESFPLTVTSAQKNPTAFYLCASSHLTPDLPAGETQYFGPGTRLLVL.